This T cell receptor (beta chain) is drawn from a study of cytomegalovirus exposure and HLA in healthy donors. Points from the study as a whole: Reports credit the classifier with highly specific, highly sensitive diagnosis of cytomegalovirus status. TCR beta chains associated with HLA were, in a later analysis, more clonally expanded than equally common others.

60 Vbeta and 13 Jbeta primers were used in PCR. Profiling relied on immunoSEQ multiplex PCR, and the TCRdb table lists in-frame clones only, not all of them. The repertoire holds about 160,000 clones, with 84% as singletons. About this clone: The antigen is not known.

V dropped 4 bases and J dropped 2 bases, with 15 bases sitting between them. This CDR3 is built from 16 residues. Germline CDR1 and CDR2: SGHVS and FNYEAQ. The V gene is TRBV7-6, the J gene TRBJ1-3; TRBD1 might be the D (6 bases). The source material was PBMCs. This clonotype was obtained from a boy between 2 and 10 years old in good health and CMV-seronegative. The CDR3 DNA follows: TGTGCCAGCAGCTCCAATATGGGGGCGGCTGGAAACACCATATATTTT. Translated, it gives CASSSNMGAAGNTIYF.